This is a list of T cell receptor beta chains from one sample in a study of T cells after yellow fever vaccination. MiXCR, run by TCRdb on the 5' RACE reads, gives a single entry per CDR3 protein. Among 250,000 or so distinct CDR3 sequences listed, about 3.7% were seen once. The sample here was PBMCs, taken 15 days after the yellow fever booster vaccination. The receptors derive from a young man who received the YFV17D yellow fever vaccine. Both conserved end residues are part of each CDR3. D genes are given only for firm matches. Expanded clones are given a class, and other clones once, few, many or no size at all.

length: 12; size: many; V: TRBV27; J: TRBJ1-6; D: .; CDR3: CASSFPGSPLHF; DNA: TGTGCCAGCAGTTTTCCGGGCTCACCCCTCCACTTT
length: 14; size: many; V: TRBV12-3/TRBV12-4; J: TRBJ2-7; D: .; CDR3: CASSLEVLLNEQYF; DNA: TGTGCCAGCAGTTTAGAGGTCCTCCTAAACGAGCAGTACTTC
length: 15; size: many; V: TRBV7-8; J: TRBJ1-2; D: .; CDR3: CASSLARIQGVGYTF; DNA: TGTGCCAGCAGCTTAGCGCGGATACAGGGTGTTGGCTACACCTTC
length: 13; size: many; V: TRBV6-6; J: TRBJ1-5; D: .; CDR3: CASSGRRIEPQHF; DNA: TGTGCCAGCAGTGGCAGAAGGATAGAGCCCCAGCATTTT
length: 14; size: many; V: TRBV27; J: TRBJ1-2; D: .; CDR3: CASRREGLYGGYTF; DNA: TGTGCCAGCAGGAGAGAGGGGTTGTACGGTGGCTACACCTTC
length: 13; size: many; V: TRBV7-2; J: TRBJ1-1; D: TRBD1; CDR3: CASSADRDTEAFF; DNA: TGTGCCAGCAGCGCCGACAGGGACACTGAAGCTTTCTTT
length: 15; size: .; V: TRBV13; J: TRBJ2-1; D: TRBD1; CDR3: CASSPSSDRGDEQFF; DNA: TGTGCCAGCAGCCCCAGCTCGGACAGGGGCGATGAGCAGTTCTTC
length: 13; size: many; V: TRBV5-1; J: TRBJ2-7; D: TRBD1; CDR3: CASSWGQGYEQYF; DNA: TGCGCCAGCAGCTGGGGACAGGGGTACGAGCAGTACTTC
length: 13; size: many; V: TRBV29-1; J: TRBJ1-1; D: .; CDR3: CSATRGPNTEAFF; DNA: TGCAGCGCTACCCGAGGGCCGAACACTGAAGCTTTCTTT
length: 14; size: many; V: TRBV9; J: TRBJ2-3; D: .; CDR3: CASSRSPGSDTQYF; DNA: TGTGCCAGCAGCCGGTCCCCGGGGTCAGATACGCAGTATTTT
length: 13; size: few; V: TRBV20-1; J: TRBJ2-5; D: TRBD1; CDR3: CSATRQGLETQYF; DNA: TGCAGTGCAACCAGACAGGGGTTGGAGACCCAGTACTTC
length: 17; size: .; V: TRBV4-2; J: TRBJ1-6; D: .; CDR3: CASSQDSRKGTNSPLHF; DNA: TGTGCCAGCAGCCAAGATAGCCGTAAAGGGACTAATTCACCCCTCCACTTT
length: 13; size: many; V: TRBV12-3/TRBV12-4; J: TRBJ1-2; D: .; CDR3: CASSSAWAYGYTF; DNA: TGTGCCAGCAGTTCGGCCTGGGCCTATGGCTACACCTTC
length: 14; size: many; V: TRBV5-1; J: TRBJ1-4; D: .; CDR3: CASSLEWGTEKLFF; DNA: TGCGCCAGCAGCTTGGAGTGGGGTACTGAAAAACTGTTTTTT
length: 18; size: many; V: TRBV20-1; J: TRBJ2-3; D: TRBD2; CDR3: CSAMGTSGETVSTDTQYF; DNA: TGCAGTGCCATGGGGACTAGCGGGGAAACGGTTAGCACAGATACGCAGTATTTT
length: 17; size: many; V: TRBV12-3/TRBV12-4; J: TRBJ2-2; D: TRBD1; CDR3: CASSTPEGQGDTGELFF; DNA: TGTGCCAGCAGCACCCCCGAAGGACAGGGTGATACCGGGGAGCTGTTTTTT
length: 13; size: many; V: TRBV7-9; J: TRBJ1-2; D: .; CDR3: CASSVGRLEGYTF; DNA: TGTGCCAGCAGCGTCGGGAGGCTTGAGGGCTACACCTTC
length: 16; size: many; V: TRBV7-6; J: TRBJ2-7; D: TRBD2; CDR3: CASSLPETSGSDEQYF; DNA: TGTGCCAGCAGCTTACCGGAGACTAGCGGGTCGGACGAGCAGTACTTC
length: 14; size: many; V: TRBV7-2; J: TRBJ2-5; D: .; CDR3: CASSPGGYQETQYF; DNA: TGTGCCAGCAGCCCCGGGGGCTATCAAGAGACCCAGTACTTC
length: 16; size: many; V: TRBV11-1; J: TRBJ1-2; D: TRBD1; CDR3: CASSLSGQGVAYGYTF; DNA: TGTGCCAGCAGCCTAAGCGGACAGGGCGTCGCCTATGGCTACACCTTC
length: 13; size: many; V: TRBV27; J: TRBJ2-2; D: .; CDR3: CASRTINTGELFF; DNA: TGTGCCAGCAGGACCATAAACACCGGGGAGCTGTTTTTT
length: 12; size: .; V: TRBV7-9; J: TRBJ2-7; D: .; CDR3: CASSLAHYEQYF; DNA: TGTGCCAGCAGCTTGGCCCACTACGAGCAGTACTTC
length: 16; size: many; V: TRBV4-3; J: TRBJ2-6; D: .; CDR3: CASSQVSGTGANVLTF; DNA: TGCGCCAGCAGCCAGGTGTCCGGGACTGGGGCCAACGTCCTGACTTTC
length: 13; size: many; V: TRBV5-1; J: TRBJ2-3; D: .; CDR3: CASSLEGDPTQYF; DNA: TGCGCCAGCAGCTTGGAGGGGGACCCGACGCAGTATTTT
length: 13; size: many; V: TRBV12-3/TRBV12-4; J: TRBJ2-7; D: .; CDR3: CASSLGDTYEQYF; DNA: TGTGCCAGCAGTTTAGGGGACACCTACGAGCAGTACTTC
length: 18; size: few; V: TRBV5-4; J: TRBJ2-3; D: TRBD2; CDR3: CASSFGLAGNPSTDTQYF; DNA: TGTGCCAGCAGCTTTGGGCTAGCGGGGAACCCTAGCACAGATACGCAGTATTTT
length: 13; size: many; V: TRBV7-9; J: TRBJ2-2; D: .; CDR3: CASSLAGGGELFF; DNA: TGTGCCAGCAGCTTAGCCGGAGGCGGGGAGCTGTTTTTT
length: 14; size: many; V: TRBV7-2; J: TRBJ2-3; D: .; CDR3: CASSLEGGPDTQYF; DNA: TGTGCCAGCAGCTTAGAAGGGGGACCAGATACGCAGTATTTT
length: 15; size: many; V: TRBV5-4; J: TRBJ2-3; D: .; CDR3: CASTRGGPSTDTQYF; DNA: TGTGCCAGCACGAGGGGGGGACCTAGCACAGATACGCAGTATTTT
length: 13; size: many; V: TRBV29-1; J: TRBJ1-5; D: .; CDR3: CSVAGQPNQPQHF; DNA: TGCAGCGTAGCCGGACAGCCTAATCAGCCCCAGCATTTT
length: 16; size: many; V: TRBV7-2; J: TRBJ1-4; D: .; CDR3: CASSPISGRPNEKLFF; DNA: TGTGCCAGCAGCCCGATATCGGGCAGACCTAATGAAAAACTGTTTTTT
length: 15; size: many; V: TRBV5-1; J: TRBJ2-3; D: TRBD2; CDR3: CASRIAGESTDTQYF; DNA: TGCGCCAGCAGAATAGCGGGGGAGAGCACAGATACGCAGTATTTT
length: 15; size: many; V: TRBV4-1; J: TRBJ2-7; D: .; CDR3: CASSRSGGTGEEQYF; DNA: TGCGCCAGCAGCCGTTCGGGAGGGACAGGTGAAGAGCAGTACTTC
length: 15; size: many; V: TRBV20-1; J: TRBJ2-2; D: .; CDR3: CSARFPDSVTGELFF; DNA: TGCAGTGCTAGGTTCCCGGACAGCGTAACCGGGGAGCTGTTTTTT
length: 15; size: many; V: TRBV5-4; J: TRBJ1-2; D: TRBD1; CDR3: CASSISTGISFGYTF; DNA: TGTGCCAGCAGCATCTCGACAGGGATTAGTTTTGGCTACACCTTC
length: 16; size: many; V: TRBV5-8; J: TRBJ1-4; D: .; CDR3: CASSLGQAAGGEKLFF; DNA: TGTGCCAGCAGCTTGGGGCAGGCGGCGGGAGGTGAAAAACTGTTTTTT
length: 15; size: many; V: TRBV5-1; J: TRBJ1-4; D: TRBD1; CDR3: CASSLAGGWGEKLFF; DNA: TGCGCCAGCAGCTTGGCAGGGGGCTGGGGTGAAAAACTGTTTTTT
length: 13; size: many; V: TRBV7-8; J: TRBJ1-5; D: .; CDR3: CASSLVDHRPQHF; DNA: TGTGCCAGCAGCTTAGTAGACCATCGTCCCCAGCATTTT
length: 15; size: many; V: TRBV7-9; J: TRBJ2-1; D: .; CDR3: CASSSGGSSYNEQFF; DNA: TGTGCCAGCAGCTCTGGGGGGAGCTCCTACAATGAGCAGTTCTTC
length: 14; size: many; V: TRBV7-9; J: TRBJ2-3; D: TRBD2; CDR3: CASRPRGGTDTQYF; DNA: TGTGCCAGCAGACCTCGGGGGGGCACAGATACGCAGTATTTT
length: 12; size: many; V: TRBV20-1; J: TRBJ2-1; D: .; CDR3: CSARDRKSEQFF; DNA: TGCAGTGCTAGAGATCGCAAATCGGAGCAGTTCTTC
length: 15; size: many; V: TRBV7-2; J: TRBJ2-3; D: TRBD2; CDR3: CASSLLAGGTDTQYF; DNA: TGTGCCAGCAGCTTACTAGCGGGGGGTACAGATACGCAGTATTTT
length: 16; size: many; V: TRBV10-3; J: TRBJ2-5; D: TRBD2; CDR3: CAISEWASGGAETQYF; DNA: TGTGCCATCAGTGAGTGGGCTAGCGGGGGAGCGGAGACCCAGTACTTC
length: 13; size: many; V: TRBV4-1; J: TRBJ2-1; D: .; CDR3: CASSQDVSNEQFF; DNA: TGCGCCAGCAGCCAAGATGTCAGCAATGAGCAGTTCTTC
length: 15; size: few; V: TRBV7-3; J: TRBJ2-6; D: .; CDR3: CASSLMGSGANVLTF; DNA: TGTGCCAGCAGCTTAATGGGCTCTGGGGCCAACGTCCTGACTTTC
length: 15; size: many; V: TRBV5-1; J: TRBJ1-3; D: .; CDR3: CASSLLAGSGNTIYF; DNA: TGCGCCAGCAGCTTGCTGGCGGGCTCTGGAAACACCATATATTTT
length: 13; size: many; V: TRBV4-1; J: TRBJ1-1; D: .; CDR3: CASSQGAGSEAFF; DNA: TGCGCCAGCAGCCAAGGCGCCGGGTCTGAAGCTTTCTTT
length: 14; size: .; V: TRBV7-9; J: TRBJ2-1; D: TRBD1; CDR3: CASSPTDRGNEQFF; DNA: TGTGCCAGCAGCCCCACGGACAGGGGGAATGAGCAGTTCTTC
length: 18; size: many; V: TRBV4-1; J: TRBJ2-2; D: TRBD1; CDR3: CASSQTPGQGAGTGELFF; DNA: TGCGCCAGCAGCCAAACTCCGGGACAGGGGGCCGGAACCGGGGAGCTGTTTTTT
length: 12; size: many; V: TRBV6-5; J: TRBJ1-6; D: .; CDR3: CASSVYNSPLHF; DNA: TGTGCCAGCAGTGTATATAATTCACCCCTCCACTTT
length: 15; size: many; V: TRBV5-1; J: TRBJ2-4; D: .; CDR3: CASSSRKEGVSIQYF; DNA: TGCGCCAGCAGCTCGCGTAAGGAAGGGGTTTCTATTCAGTACTTC
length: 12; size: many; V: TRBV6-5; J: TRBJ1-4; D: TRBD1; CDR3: CASSPGQRKLFF; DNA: TGTGCCAGCAGTCCGGGACAGCGAAAACTGTTTTTT
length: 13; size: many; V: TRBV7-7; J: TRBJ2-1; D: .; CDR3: CASSPGQNNEQFF; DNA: TGTGCTAGCAGCCCGGGTCAGAACAATGAGCAGTTCTTC